This T cell receptor beta chain was captured by sequencing in a study of shared clonotypes between healthy human individuals. Trimming cost V 0 bases and J 0 bases; bases outside gene matches: 12. The CDR3 is 20 residues long. Germline values: CDR1 SGHRS, CDR2 YFSETQ. CD45RO-negative CD8 cells positively selected for CCR7 made up the naive population, which excluded terminally differentiated effector memory CD45RA+ cells. The donors, all of them Caucasian adults, lived in Nashville, Tennessee. Produced via immunoSEQ multiplex PCR; TCRdb's table is partial and in-frame only. In the table there are around 1.9 million clones, about 93% of which are singletons.

This clonotype originated in a man aged 18 to 30 in good health. Some clones in this sample may be carry-over from other donors' samples. The chain employs TRBV5-1 and TRBJ2-7, with 13 bases that match TRBD2. The sequenced sample was naive CD8+ T cells from PBMCs. The CDR3 sequence is CASSLARTSGRTPSSYEQYF. Here the CDR3 DNA reads TGCGCCAGCAGCTTGGCCCGGACTAGCGGGAGAACCCCATCCTCCTACGAGCAGTACTTC. Looking up the rest from reference TRBV5-1 and TRBJ2-7 gives the full variable domain: KAGVTQTPRYLIKTRGQQVTLSCSPISGHRSVSWYQQTPGQGLQFLFEYFSETQRNKGNFPGRFSGRQFSNSRSEMNVSTLELGDSALYLCASSLARTSGRTPSSYEQYFGPGTRLTVT.